What follows describes a single TCR beta chain. Its antigen is as yet unknown. Clones were read by immunoSEQ multiplex PCR, and TCRdb kept only the in-frame ones, dropping some. The sample lists approximately 170,000 clones; around 85% were seen once. The source of the sample is a study of cytomegalovirus exposure and HLA in healthy donors. Study-wide context: The same platform as the 666 first-cohort repertoires was used for the 130 or so validation repertoires, a later analysis reported.

Per the germline V gene, CDR1 is SGDLS and CDR2 is YYNGEE. V lost 3 bases, J lost 2 bases, and 9 bases lay in between. The CDR3 is 13 residues long. Study results and caveats: The CMV antigen specificity of a few CMV-associated chains was confirmed through in vitro analysis.

The sequenced sample was PBMCs. The rearrangement links TRBV9 to TRBJ2-7; D remains unclear. The sequence was obtained from a man between 18 and 35 years old in good health and CMV-seropositive. The CDR3 DNA reads TGTGCCAGCAGCGCTCTAGGCGCCTACGAGCAGTACTTC. Its protein product is CASSALGAYEQYF.